A single TCR beta chain is shown here with its context. Its antigen is as yet unknown. Treatment noted: oral pan-JAK inhibitor, 5-10 mg twice daily. The data originate from a study of CD8+ T cells in alopecia areata. The overall study: Oral tofacitinib (5 to 10 mg twice daily) was administered to treated patients. The drug, tofacitinib, lasted 6 to 18 months, followed by 6 months off drug.

Investigators isolated RNA and reverse transcribed it into cDNA to act as the sequencing template. The data were produced by immunoSEQ multiplex PCR, yet TCRdb's version contains in-frame clones alone and is incomplete. The sample holds about 200,000 clones; 50% to 60% are singletons and the top ten take around 3.2%. Study-level findings and limits: Scalp and blood retained many expanded lesional clones during tofacitinib. Scalp clonality and expanded CD8+ clones among the top 100 were significantly decreased by tofacitinib.

Per germline, CDR1 SEHNR and CDR2 FQNEAQ (reference sequence). The CDR3 totals 15 residues. The V end was cut by 0 bases, the J end by 5 bases, with 11 bases between. V and J are TRBV7-9 and TRBJ1-5; D perhaps matches TRBD1 (6 bases). This TCR derives from a human donor with alopecia areata. The material was CD4+ T cells sorted from blood, obtained at week 4, from a patient treated with tofacitinib. As DNA, the CDR3 is TGTGCCAGCAGCTTAGCAGGGGGAACGGATCAGCCCCAGCATTTT. It translates to CASSLAGGTDQPQHF.